The entry below describes one T cell receptor (beta chain). Its antigen is still unknown. The sample originates from a study of graft-versus-host responses after intestinal transplantation. Background on the study: Each recipient received a multivisceral, liver-intestinal, or isolated intestinal graft. After anti-thymocyte globulin induction, recipients took tacrolimus and steroids for around 3 years.

CDR1 and CDR2 from the germline V gene are MDHEN and SYDVKM. V lost 7 bases, J lost 5 bases, and 7 bases stayed unmatched. This CDR3 is built from 14 residues. The method was immunoSEQ multiplex PCR; TCRdb's version includes in-frame clones alone and lacks a portion of them. The sample yields under 25,000 clones, roughly 86% seen once. Study findings and constraints: GvH clones occurred in recipient marrow; some first appeared in ileum or blood. Peak levels of circulating GvH clones tracked with early post-transplant HvG declines.

The material was unstimulated CD8+ T cells sorted from spleen or lymph node cells, obtained before transplant. V gene TRBV28 combines with J gene TRBJ2-3; 9 nucleotides align to TRBD2. The receptor's source is a human donor who was the organ donor for an intestinal transplant. CDR3 coding DNA: TGTGCCAGCATAGGCGGGAGGGAAAGAGATACGCAGTATTTT. Protein: CASIGGRERDTQYF.